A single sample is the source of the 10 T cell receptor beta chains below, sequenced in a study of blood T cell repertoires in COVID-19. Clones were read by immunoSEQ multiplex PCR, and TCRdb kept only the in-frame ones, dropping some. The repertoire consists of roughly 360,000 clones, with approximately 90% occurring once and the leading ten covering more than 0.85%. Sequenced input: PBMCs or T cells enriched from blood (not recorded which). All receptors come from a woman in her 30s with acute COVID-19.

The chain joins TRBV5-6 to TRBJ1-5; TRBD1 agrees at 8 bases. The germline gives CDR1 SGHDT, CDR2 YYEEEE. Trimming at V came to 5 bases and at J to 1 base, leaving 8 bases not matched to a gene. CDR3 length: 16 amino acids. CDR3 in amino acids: CASSYYRGASNQPQHF. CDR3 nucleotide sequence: TGTGCCAGCAGTTATTACAGGGGGGCGAGCAATCAGCCCCAGCATTTT.

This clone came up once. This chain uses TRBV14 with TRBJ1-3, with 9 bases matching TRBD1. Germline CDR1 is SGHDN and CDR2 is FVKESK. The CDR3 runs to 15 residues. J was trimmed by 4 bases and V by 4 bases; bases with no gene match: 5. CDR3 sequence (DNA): TGTGCCAGCAGCCGGGACAGGGTGATCGGAAACACCATATATTTT. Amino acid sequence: CASSRDRVIGNTIYF.

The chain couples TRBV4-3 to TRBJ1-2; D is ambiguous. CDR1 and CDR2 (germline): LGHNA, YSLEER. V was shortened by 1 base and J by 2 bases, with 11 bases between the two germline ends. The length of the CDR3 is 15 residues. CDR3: CASSQGTTENYGYTF. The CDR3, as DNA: TGCGCCAGCAGCCAAGGAACCACAGAGAACTATGGCTACACCTTC.

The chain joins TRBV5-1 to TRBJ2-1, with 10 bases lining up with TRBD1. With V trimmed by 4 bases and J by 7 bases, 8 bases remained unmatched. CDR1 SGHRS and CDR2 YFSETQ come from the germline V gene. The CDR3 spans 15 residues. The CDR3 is CASSPGQGDRNEQFF. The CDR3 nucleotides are TGCGCCAGCAGCCCTGGACAGGGGGACAGGAATGAGCAGTTCTTC.

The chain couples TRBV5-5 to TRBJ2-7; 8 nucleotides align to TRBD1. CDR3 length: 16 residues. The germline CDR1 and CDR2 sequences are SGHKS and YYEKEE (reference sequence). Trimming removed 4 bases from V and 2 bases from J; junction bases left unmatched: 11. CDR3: CASSGGQGNVAYEQYF. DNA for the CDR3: TGTGCCAGCAGCGGAGGACAGGGAAACGTAGCCTACGAGCAGTACTTC.

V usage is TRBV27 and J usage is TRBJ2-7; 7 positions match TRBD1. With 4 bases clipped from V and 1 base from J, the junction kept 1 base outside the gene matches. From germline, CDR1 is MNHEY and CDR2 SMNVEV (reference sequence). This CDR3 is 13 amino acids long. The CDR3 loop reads CASSWGQSYEQYF. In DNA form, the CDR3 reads TGTGCCAGCAGTTGGGGACAGTCCTACGAGCAGTACTTC.

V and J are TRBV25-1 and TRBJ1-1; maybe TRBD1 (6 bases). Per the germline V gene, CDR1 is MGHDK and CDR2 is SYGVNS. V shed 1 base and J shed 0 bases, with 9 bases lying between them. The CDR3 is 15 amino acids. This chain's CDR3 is CASSELQGVNTEAFF. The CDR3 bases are TGTGCCAGCAGTGAATTACAGGGTGTGAACACTGAAGCTTTCTTT.

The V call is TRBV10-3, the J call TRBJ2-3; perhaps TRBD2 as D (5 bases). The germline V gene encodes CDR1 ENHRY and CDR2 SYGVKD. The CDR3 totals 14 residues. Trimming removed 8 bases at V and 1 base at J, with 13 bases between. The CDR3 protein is CAIGRGTGTDTQYF. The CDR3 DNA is TGTGCCATCGGACGGGGAACGGGCACAGATACGCAGTATTTT.

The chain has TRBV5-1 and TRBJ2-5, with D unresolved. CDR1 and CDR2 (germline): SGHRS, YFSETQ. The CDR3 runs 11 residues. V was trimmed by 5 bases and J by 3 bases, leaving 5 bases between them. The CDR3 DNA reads TGCGCCAGCAGGGGCGAAGAGACCCAGTACTTC. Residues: CASRGEETQYF.

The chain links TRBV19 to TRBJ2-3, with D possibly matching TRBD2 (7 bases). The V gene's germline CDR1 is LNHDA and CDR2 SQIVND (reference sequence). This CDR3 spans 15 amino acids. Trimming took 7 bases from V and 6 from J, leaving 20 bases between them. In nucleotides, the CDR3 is TGTGCCAGTACCCCTGGCTGGGGGGGCGGGGATACGCAGTATTTT. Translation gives CASTPGWGGGDTQYF. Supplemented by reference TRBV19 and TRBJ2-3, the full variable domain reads DGGITQSPKYLFRKEGQNVTLSCEQNLNHDAMYWYRQDPGQGLRLIYYSQIVNDFQKGDIAEGYSVSREKKESFPLTVTSAQKNPTAFYLCASTPGWGGGDTQYFGPGTRLTVL.